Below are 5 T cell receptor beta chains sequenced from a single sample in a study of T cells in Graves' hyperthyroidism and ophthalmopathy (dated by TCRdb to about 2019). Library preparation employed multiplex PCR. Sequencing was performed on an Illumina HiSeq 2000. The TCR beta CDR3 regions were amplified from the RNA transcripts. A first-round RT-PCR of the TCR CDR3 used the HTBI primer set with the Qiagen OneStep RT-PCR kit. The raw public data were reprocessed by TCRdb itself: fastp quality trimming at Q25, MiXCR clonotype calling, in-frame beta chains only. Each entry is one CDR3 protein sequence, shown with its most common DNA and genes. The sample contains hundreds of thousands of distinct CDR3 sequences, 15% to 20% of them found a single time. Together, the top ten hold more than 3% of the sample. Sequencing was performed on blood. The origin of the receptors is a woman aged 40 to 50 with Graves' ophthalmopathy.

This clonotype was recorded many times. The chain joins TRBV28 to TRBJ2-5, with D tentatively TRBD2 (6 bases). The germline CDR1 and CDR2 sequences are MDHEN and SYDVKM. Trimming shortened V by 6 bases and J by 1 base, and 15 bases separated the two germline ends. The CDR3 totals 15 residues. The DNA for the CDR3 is TGTGCCAGCAGAACACTAGCTGGGGTCCAAGAGACCCAGTACTTC. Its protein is CASRTLAGVQETQYF.

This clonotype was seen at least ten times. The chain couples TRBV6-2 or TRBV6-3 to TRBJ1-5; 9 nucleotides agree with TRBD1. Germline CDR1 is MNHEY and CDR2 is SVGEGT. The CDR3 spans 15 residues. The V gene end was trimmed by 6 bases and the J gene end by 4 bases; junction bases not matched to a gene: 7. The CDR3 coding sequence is TGTGCCAGCAGGCGCGCGGGACAGGGAAATCAGCCCCAGCATTTT. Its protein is CASRRAGQGNQPQHF.

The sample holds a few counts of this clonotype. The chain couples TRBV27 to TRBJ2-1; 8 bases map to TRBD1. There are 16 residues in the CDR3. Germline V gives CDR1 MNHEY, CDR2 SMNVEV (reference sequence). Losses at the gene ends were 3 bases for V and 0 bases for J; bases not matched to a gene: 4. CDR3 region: CASSFRQGPSYNEQFF. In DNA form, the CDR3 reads TGTGCCAGCAGTTTCCGACAGGGGCCCTCCTACAATGAGCAGTTCTTC.

CDR3 DNA: TGTGCCAGCAGATTCGAGGAACTAGCGGGAGGGCCGAGTTGGGAGACCCAGTACTTC. This encodes CASRFEELAGGPSWETQYF. This chain connects TRBV28 to TRBJ2-5, with 13 bases that match TRBD2. The CDR3 sequence is 19 residues long. V was pared by 6 bases and J by 5 bases, with 18 bases of the junction left unmatched. The germline CDR1 and CDR2 sequences are MDHEN and SYDVKM.

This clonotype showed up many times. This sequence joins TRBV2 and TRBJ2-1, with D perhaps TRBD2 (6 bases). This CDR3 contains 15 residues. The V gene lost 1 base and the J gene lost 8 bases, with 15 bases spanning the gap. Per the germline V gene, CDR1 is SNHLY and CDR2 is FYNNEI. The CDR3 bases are TGTGCCAGCAGTGAAGGTCGGGGGAAGATAGATGAGCAGTTCTTC. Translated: CASSEGRGKIDEQFF.